Below, 29 T cell receptor beta chains from the same sample are listed, as sequenced in a study of shared clonotypes between healthy human individuals (dated by TCRdb to the early 2020s). The library was obtained by the immunoSEQ multiplex PCR assay. TCRdb obtained this table from immuneACCESS and retained in-frame rearrangements with V and J assigned. These tables miss some clones; where compared with another copy, unresolved V genes account for less than half of the shortfall, and the remainder is unexplained. The sample profile shows about a million clones; 70% to 85% of them were found once. The top ten constitute approximately 1.5% of the sample. The sequenced sample was memory CD4+ T cells sorted from blood. In the paper's terms, the cell subset or site label means: CD45RA-negative fraction. These receptor sequences come from a man younger than 35 in good health.

The genes are TRBV4-3 and TRBJ2-3; 10 bases line up with TRBD2. The germline V gene encodes CDR1 LGHNA and CDR2 YSLEER. J lost 3 bases, V lost 2 bases, and 8 bases had no gene match. The CDR3 loop spans 17 amino acids. CDR3 loop: CASSQSTSGIGTDTQYF. The CDR3 nucleotides read TGCGCCAGCAGCCAATCTACTAGCGGGATAGGGACAGATACGCAGTATTTT.

CDR3 coding DNA: TGTGCCAGCAGCCCCGAAAGGAGGACCGGGGAGCTGTTTTTT. Translating it yields CASSPERRTGELFF. J is TRBJ2-2 and V is TRBV7-2, with D perhaps matching TRBD2 (5 bases). The germline V gene encodes CDR1 SGHTA and CDR2 FQGNSA. This CDR3 has 14 amino acids. The V end lost 5 bases, the J end lost 5 bases, and 12 bases lay between the germline ends.

The chain employs TRBV15 and TRBJ1-5; no firm D call. Germline V CDR1 and CDR2: LNHNV, YYDKDF (reference sequence). This CDR3 spans 21 amino acids. Trimming took 1 base from V and 7 from J, leaving 32 bases between them. CDR3: CATSRGGYGSLREGLKQPQHF. The DNA of the CDR3 is TGTGCCACCAGCAGAGGTGGTTACGGGAGCTTAAGGGAAGGGTTGAAGCAGCCCCAGCATTTT.

V is TRBV30 and J is TRBJ2-7; no reliable D call. The CDR3 extends over 13 amino acids. The germline V gene has CDR1 GTSNPN and CDR2 SVGIG (reference sequence). V lost 2 bases, J lost 2 bases, and 10 bases lay in between. The CDR3 sequence: CAWSRNAAYEQYF. As DNA, the CDR3 is TGTGCCTGGAGTCGGAACGCCGCCTACGAGCAGTACTTC.

Only a few counts were recorded for this clone. This chain joins TRBV7-9 and TRBJ2-7; D is unresolved. Per germline, CDR1 SEHNR and CDR2 FQNEAQ (reference sequence). V was pared by 1 base and J by 4 bases, with 11 bases between. This CDR3 spans 14 amino acids. The CDR3 loop reads CASSLEVASYEQYF. DNA for the CDR3: TGTGCCAGCAGCTTAGAAGTCGCTAGTTACGAGCAGTACTTC.

The CDR3 is CAISLGLAGSTDTQYF. In nucleotides, the CDR3 is TGTGCCATCAGTTTGGGACTAGCGGGCTCCACAGATACGCAGTATTTT. This chain links TRBV10-3 with TRBJ2-3, with 12 bases lining up with TRBD2. The germline V gene encodes CDR1 ENHRY and CDR2 SYGVKD. This CDR3 region has 16 residues. Unmatched junction bases numbered 5, after V lost 5 bases and J lost 2 bases.

The J gene is TRBJ2-5, the V gene TRBV6-1; D unclear. This CDR3 spans 17 amino acids. The ends were cut back, 0 bases at V and 1 base at J, with 15 bases in the middle. Germline assignment: CDR1 MNHNS and CDR2 SASEGT. The CDR3 loop reads CASSEALYRTTQETQYF. The CDR3 bases are TGTGCCAGCAGTGAAGCCTTATACCGCACCACCCAAGAGACCCAGTACTTC.

This clone was seen only once. The V and J genes are TRBV12-5 and TRBJ2-7; 8 bases line up with TRBD2. Losses at the gene ends were 2 bases for V and 4 bases for J; bases not matched to a gene: 16. This CDR3 is built from 18 residues. Germline assignment: CDR1 LGHNT and CDR2 FRNRAP. The CDR3 loop reads CASGLRPQGLVNPYEQYF. The CDR3 DNA sequence: TGTGCTAGTGGTTTGCGGCCCCAGGGACTAGTTAACCCATACGAGCAGTACTTC.

For this clone: This could be a read error, since a much larger clone is one nucleotide away. The J gene is TRBJ2-1, the V gene TRBV7-9; D unresolved. Trimming took off 1 base at V and 0 bases at J, with 7 bases between the two ends. CDR3 length: 15 residues. CDR1 and CDR2 from the germline V gene are SEHNR and FQNEAQ (reference sequence). In nucleotides, the CDR3 is TGTGCCAGCAGCTTAGTCTGGAGCTCCTACAATGAGCAGTTCTTC. This translates into CASSLVWSSYNEQFF.

As regards this clone: At the DNA level, this CDR3 is encoded by other sequences in the same sample as well. The rearrangement links TRBV5-1 to TRBJ2-1, with D unresolved. Germline-derived CDR1 and CDR2 are SGHRS and YFSETQ. The CDR3 extends over 14 amino acids. The germline V and J ends were trimmed by 0 bases and 5 bases, with 9 bases remaining between them. The CDR3 bases are TGCGCCAGCAGCTTGGCCCCGGGTAACAATGAGCAGTTCTTC. Translation gives CASSLAPGNNEQFF. The complete variable domain, with remaining parts taken from reference TRBV5-1 and TRBJ2-1, reads KAGVTQTPRYLIKTRGQQVTLSCSPISGHRSVSWYQQTPGQGLQFLFEYFSETQRNKGNFPGRFSGRQFSNSRSEMNVSTLELGDSALYLCASSLAPGNNEQFFGPGTRLTVL.

This clone was observed a handful of times. A much larger clone is a single base away; this may be a read error. CDR3 sequence: CASSLGQNYGYTF. CDR3 sequence (DNA): TGTGCCAGCAGCTTAGGACAGAACTATGGCTACACCTTC. The chain joins TRBV7-9 to TRBJ1-2; D perhaps matches TRBD1 (5 bases). V was clipped by 1 base and J by 2 bases, with 5 bases between them. Germline lookup yields CDR1 SEHNR and CDR2 FQNEAQ (reference sequence). CDR3 length: 13 residues.

V is TRBV6-5 and J is TRBJ1-1; D call uncertain. Germline V gives CDR1 MNHEY, CDR2 SVGAGI. Trimming pared 0 bases from V and 7 bases from J, leaving 15 bases between. The CDR3 runs 15 residues. The CDR3: CASSYSNLLADEAFF. CDR3 nucleotides: TGTGCCAGCAGTTACTCGAATCTTCTAGCCGATGAAGCTTTCTTT.

This clone was counted ten times or more. V is TRBV5-6 and J is TRBJ1-1, with TRBD1 identical over 8 bases. The CDR3 runs to 16 residues. V trimming: 0 bases; J trimming: 5 bases; junction bases outside the gene matches: 9. Looked up from germline, CDR1 is SGHDT and CDR2 is YYEEEE. The CDR3 nucleotides read TGTGCCAGCAGCTTGGGGACAGGGAAGCGGTCGACTGAAGCTTTCTTT. This gives the protein CASSLGTGKRSTEAFF.

The sample holds one count of this clone. This CDR3 is also generated by other DNA sequences in the sample. Here the CDR3 DNA reads TGTGCCAGCAGCTTAGTATCCGAGCAGTACTTC. This gives the protein CASSLVSEQYF. The V and J genes are TRBV11-2 and TRBJ2-7; D is uncertain. The CDR3 has 11 residues. The ends were cut back, 1 base at V and 6 bases at J, with 4 bases in the middle. CDR1 and CDR2 (germline): SGHAT, FQNNGV.

The rearrangement joins TRBV5-6 to TRBJ2-7; D unclear. CDR3 length equals 15 residues. V was clipped by 2 bases and J by 2 bases, with 14 bases between them. CDR1 is SGHDT and CDR2 is YYEEEE in the germline V gene. Written as DNA, the CDR3 is TGTGCCAGCAGCTTTATGGTTAAGGGAACCTACGAGCAGTACTTC. Its protein product is CASSFMVKGTYEQYF.

This clone came up many times. V is TRBV6-1 and J is TRBJ1-2; weak D call: TRBD1 (5 bases). V lost 4 bases and J 4 bases, leaving 16 bases between the germline ends. The CDR3 runs 15 residues. Germline values: CDR1 MNHNS, CDR2 SASEGT. The CDR3 is CASSVGQGLSYGYTF. In nucleotides, the CDR3 is TGTGCCAGCAGTGTGGGCCAGGGCCTTTCCTATGGCTACACCTTC.

V is TRBV5-1 and J is TRBJ1-4, with TRBD1 identical over 10 bases. The trim removed 4 bases at V and 0 bases at J, leaving 6 bases unmatched. The CDR3 length is 17 residues. CDR1 and CDR2 (germline): SGHRS, YFSETQ. The CDR3 DNA is TGCGCCAGCAGCACGAGGACAGGGGGTTCAACTAATGAAAAACTGTTTTTT. Translated: CASSTRTGGSTNEKLFF.

This clone has just one count. This sequence joins TRBV5-1 and TRBJ2-3; the D gene is possibly TRBD1 (6 bases). CDR1 is SGHRS, CDR2 YFSETQ, per germline. Trimming left V 7 bases short and J 0 bases short, with 18 bases between. This CDR3 has 16 residues. Here the CDR3 reads CASQMTGPPSTDTQYF. The DNA of the CDR3 is TGCGCCAGCCAAATGACAGGACCCCCTAGCACAGATACGCAGTATTTT.

This chain uses TRBV11-2 with TRBJ1-6, with a weak D call TRBD1 (6 bases). The CDR3 consists of 16 residues. V was shortened by 0 bases and J by 5 bases, with 11 bases between the two germline ends. Germline V CDR1 and CDR2: SGHAT, FQNNGV. CDR3 coding DNA: TGTGCCAGCAGCTTAGAGAGCAGGGGACATAATTCACCCCTCCACTTT. Amino acids: CASSLESRGHNSPLHF. The full variable domain, completed using reference TRBV11-2 and TRBJ1-6, is EAGVAQSPRYKIIEKRQSVAFWCNPISGHATLYWYQQILGQGPKLLIQFQNNGVVDDSQLPKDRFSAERLKGVDSTLKIQPAKLEDSAVYLCASSLESRGHNSPLHFGNGTRLTVT.

The V and J genes are TRBV7-8 and TRBJ2-3; a weak D match, TRBD2 (6 bases). The CDR3 has 17 amino acids. V was cut by 7 bases and J by 0 bases, with 20 bases left in between. Germline lookup yields CDR1 SGHVS and CDR2 FQNEAQ. The CDR3 coding sequence is TGTGCCAGCAATCTGGGGAGGTGGGGGATGAGCACAGATACGCAGTATTTT. This gives the protein CASNLGRWGMSTDTQYF.

CDR3 loop: CASSLGGTATNEKLFF. CDR3 in DNA: TGTGCCAGCAGCTTAGGTGGGACAGCAACTAATGAAAAACTGTTTTTT. The rearrangement uses TRBV11-2 and TRBJ1-4; the match to TRBD1 covers 7 bases. Germline V lookup: CDR1 SGHAT, CDR2 FQNNGV. The CDR3 extends over 16 amino acids. Trimming took 1 base from V and 0 from J; bases not matched to a gene: 2.

V usage is TRBV10-2 and J usage is TRBJ2-2; D might be TRBD1 or TRBD2, each matching 5 bases. Germline assignment: CDR1 WSHSY and CDR2 SAAADI. Between the trimmed V and J ends, which lost 7 bases and 2 bases, there was a span of 11 bases. This CDR3 has 14 residues. For the CDR3, the DNA is TGCGCCAGCACGGGGACGGACAACACCGGGGAGCTGTTTTTT. Its translation: CASTGTDNTGELFF.

Points on this clone: A read error is possible here, since a much larger clone lies one base away. Additional DNA sequences in this sample encode the identical CDR3. This chain joins TRBV19 and TRBJ1-1, with 9 bases matching TRBD1. V was clipped by 6 bases and J by 0 bases; unmatched bases: 2. This CDR3 is 14 amino acids long. Germline V gene sequence: CDR1 LNHDA, CDR2 SQIVND (reference sequence). This CDR3 reads CASSRTGVNTEAFF. The CDR3 DNA is TGTGCCAGTAGCAGGACAGGGGTGAACACTGAAGCTTTCTTT.

The V call is TRBV6-1, the J call TRBJ1-5, with D uncertain. This CDR3 comprises 14 residues. V lost 0 bases to trimming and J lost 6 bases, with 9 bases between them. Germline assignment: CDR1 MNHNS and CDR2 SASEGT. This chain's CDR3 is CASSEATSGQPQHF. In DNA, the CDR3 is TGTGCCAGCAGTGAAGCAACATCGGGTCAGCCCCAGCATTTT.

The chain links TRBV30 to TRBJ2-1; D perhaps matches TRBD2 (5 bases). Germline V gene data show CDR1 as GTSNPN and CDR2 as SVGIG (reference sequence). The ends were cut back, 1 base at V and 8 bases at J, with 9 bases in the middle. The CDR3 spans 12 residues. The CDR3 is CAWSGGYDEQFF. The CDR3 region has the DNA TGTGCCTGGAGTGGAGGGTACGATGAGCAGTTCTTC.

V gene TRBV4-2 combines with J gene TRBJ1-1; D is undetermined. Germline V gene data show CDR1 as LGHNA and CDR2 as YNFKEQ. The CDR3 is 15 amino acids. The germline V and J ends were trimmed by 0 bases and 1 base, with 9 bases remaining between them. CDR3 amino acids: CASSQDAGTNTEAFF. The DNA of the CDR3 is TGTGCCAGCAGCCAAGATGCAGGAACGAACACTGAAGCTTTCTTT.

The gene calls are TRBV7-2 and TRBJ1-6; TRBD1 aligns across 8 bases. This CDR3 has 15 residues. V lost 5 bases and J lost 6; bases outside the gene matches: 6. Germline V lookup: CDR1 SGHTA, CDR2 FQGNSA. This chain's CDR3 is CASSPRQGSNSPLHF. DNA for the CDR3: TGTGCCAGCAGCCCCAGACAGGGGAGTAATTCACCCCTCCACTTT.

The chain uses TRBV5-4 and TRBJ2-3; TRBD2 is a possible D gene (6 bases). Germline V CDR1 and CDR2: SGHNT, YYREEE (reference sequence). V lost 10 bases, J lost 4 bases, and 19 bases lay in between. This CDR3 contains 14 residues. This CDR3 reads CAGGTGEGPDTQYF. CDR3 DNA sequence: TGTGCCGGGGGAACGGGGGAAGGCCCAGATACGCAGTATTTT.

This chain connects TRBV11-1 to TRBJ2-2, with D possibly matching TRBD2 (7 bases). This CDR3 contains 17 residues. Germline CDR1 reads SGHAT; CDR2 reads FQDESV (reference sequence). Deletions cut 4 bases from V and 6 bases from J, with 21 bases between. CDR3: CASSSKGGTRTPGELFF. CDR3 bases: TGTGCCAGCAGCTCCAAGGGGGGGACACGCACACCCGGGGAGCTGTTTTTT.